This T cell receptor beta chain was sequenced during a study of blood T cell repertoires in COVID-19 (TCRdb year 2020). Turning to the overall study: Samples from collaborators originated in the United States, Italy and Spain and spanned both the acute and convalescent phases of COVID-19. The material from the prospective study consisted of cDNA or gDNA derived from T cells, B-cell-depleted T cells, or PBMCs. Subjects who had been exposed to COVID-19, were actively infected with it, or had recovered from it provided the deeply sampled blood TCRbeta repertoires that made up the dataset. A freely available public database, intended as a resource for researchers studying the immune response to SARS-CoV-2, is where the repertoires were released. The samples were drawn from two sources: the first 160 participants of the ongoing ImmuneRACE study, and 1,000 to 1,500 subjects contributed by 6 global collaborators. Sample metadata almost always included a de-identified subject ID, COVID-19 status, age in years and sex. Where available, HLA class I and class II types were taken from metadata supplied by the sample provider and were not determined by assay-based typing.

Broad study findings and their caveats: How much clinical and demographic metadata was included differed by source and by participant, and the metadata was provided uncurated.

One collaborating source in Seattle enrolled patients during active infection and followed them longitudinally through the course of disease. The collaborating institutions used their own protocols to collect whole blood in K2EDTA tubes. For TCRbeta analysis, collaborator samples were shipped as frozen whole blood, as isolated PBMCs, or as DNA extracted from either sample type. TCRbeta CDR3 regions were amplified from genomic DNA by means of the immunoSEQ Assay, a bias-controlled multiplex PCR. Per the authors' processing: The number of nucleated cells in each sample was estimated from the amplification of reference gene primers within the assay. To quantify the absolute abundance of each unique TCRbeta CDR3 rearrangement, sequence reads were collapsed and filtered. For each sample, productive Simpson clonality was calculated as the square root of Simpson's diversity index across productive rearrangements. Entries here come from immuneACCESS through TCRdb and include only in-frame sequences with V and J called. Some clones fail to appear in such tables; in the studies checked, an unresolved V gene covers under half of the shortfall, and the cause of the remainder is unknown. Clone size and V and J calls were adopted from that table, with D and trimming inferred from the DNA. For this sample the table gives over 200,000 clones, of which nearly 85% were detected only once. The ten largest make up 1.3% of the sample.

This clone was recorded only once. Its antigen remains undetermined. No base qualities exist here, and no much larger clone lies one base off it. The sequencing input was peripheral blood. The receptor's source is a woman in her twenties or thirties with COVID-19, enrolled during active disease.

The sequenced DNA is TGCAGCGTGCGCCCAGGGACAGCCACTTCGACTAACTATGGCTACACCTTC. It encodes CSVRPGTATSTNYGYTF. This receptor chain uses TRBV29-1 and TRBJ1-2; 7 of the junction bases match TRBD1. Trimming takes 6 bases off V and 0 bases off J; junction bases not matched to a gene: 16. The CDR3 sequence holds 17 residues, the cysteine and phenylalanine included. Only CDR3 DNA remains: 51 bases, in frame from the first base. The germline V gene yields SQVTM for CDR1 and ANQGSEA for CDR2. Reference TRBV29-1 and TRBJ1-2 genes cover what lies past the CDR3, so the full variable domain is SAVISQKPSRDICQRGTSLTIQCQVDSQVTMMFWYRQQPGQSLTLIATANQGSEATYESGFVIDKFPISRPNLTFSTLTVSNMSPEDSSIYLCSVRPGTATSTNYGYTFGSGTRLTVV.